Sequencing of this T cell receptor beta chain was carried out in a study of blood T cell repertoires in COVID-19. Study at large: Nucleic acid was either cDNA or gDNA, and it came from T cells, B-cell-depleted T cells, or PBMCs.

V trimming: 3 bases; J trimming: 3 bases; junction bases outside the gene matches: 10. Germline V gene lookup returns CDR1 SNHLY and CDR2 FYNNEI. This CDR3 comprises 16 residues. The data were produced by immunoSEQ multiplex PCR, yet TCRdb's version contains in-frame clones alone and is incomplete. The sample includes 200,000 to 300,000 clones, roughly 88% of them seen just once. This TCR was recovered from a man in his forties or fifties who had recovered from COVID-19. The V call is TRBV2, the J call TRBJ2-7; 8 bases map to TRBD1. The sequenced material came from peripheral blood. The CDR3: CASSDWLRQGSYEQYF. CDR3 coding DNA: TGTGCCAGCAGTGACTGGCTCCGACAGGGGAGCTACGAGCAGTACTTC.